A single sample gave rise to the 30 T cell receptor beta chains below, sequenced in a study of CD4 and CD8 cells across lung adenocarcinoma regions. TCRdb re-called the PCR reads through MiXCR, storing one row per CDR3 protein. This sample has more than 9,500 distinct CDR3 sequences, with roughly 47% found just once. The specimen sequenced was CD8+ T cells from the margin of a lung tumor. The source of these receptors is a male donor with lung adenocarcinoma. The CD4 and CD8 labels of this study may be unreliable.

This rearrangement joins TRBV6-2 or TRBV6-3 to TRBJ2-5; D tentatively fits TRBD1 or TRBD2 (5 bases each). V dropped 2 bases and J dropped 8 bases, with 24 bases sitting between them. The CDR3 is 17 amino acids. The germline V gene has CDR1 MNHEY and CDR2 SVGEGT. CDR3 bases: TGTGCCAGCAGTTACGGGCATTCTGGGTGGGACCAAAACACCCAGTACTTC. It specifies CASSYGHSGWDQNTQYF.

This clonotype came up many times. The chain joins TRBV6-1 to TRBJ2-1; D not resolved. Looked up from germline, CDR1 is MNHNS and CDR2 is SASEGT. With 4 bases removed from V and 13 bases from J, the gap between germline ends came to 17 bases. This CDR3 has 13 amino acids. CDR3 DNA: TGTGCCAGCAGTGGGGTCACCCAAGAGACCCAGTTCTTC. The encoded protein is CASSGVTQETQFF.

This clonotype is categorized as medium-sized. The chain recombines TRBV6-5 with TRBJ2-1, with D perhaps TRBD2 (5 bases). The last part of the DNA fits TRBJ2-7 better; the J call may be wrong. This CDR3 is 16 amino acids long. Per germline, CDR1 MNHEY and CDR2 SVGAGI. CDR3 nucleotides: TGTGCCAGCAAGACCTTGACCTACAGCGGCGAATACGAGCAGTACTTC. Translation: CASKTLTYSGEYEQYF.

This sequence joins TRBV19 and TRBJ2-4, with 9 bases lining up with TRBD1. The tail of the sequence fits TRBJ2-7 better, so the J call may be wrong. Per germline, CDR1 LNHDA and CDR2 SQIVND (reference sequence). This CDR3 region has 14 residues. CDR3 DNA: TGTGCCAGTACCCCTACAGGGGGCATCTACGAGCAGTACTTC. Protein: CASTPTGGIYEQYF.

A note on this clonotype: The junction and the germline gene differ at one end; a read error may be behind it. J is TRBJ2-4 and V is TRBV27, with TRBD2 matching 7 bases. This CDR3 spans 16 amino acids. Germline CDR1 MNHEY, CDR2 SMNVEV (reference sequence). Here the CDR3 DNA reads TGTGCCAGCAGCTCCTCGGTGGCGGGAGCCAAAGACACGCAGTATTTC. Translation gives CASSSSVAGAKDTQYF.

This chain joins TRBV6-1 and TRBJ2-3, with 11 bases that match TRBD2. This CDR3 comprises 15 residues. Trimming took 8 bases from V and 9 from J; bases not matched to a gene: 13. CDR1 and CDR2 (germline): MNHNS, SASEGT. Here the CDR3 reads CASFSGRANTGTQYF. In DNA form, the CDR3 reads TGTGCCAGCTTTAGCGGGAGGGCGAACACCGGGACGCAGTATTTT.

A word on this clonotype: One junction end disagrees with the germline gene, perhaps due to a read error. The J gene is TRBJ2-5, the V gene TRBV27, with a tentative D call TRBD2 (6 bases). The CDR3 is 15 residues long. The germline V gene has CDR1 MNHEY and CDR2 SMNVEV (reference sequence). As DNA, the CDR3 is TGTGCCAGCAGATTATATGGGGGAGGCCAAGAGACCCAGTACTTC. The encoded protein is CASRLYGGGQETQYF.

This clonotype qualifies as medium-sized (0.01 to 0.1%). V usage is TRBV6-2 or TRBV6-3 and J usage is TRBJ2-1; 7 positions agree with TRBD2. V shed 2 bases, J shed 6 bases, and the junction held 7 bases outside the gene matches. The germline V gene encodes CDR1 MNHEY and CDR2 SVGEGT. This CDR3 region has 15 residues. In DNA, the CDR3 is TGTGCCAGCAGTTACGGGGGGGTGACAAGCAATGAGCAGTTCTTC. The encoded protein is CASSYGGVTSNEQFF.

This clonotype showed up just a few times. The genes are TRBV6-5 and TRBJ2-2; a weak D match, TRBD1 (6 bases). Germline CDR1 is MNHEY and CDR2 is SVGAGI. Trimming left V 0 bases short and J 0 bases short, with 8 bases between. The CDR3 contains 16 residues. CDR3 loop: CASSYSPGANTGELFF. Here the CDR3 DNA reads TGTGCCAGCAGTTACTCTCCAGGGGCGAACACCGGGGAGCTGTTTTTT.

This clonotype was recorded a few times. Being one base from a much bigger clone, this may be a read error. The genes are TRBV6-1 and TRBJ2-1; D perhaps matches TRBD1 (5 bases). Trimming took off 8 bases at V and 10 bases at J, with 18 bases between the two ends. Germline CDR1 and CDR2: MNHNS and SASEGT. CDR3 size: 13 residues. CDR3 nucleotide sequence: TGTGCCAGCGGTGCGTGGGGCGGTCACGAGCAGTTCTTC. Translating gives CASGAWGGHEQFF.

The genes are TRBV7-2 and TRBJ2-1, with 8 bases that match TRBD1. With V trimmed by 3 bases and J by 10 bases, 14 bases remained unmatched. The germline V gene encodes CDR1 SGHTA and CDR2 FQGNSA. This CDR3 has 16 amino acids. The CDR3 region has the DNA TGTGCCAGCAGCTTTTCCGGGACAGGCTTCTCCTACGAGCAGTTCTTC. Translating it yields CASSFSGTGFSYEQFF.

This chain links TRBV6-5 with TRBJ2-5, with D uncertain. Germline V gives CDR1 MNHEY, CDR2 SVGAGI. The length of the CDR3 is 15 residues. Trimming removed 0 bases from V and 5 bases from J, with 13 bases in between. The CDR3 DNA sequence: TGTGCCAGCAGTTACTCGAAGTGGGGTGGCGAGACCCAGTACTTC. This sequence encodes CASSYSKWGGETQYF.

Here the CDR3 DNA reads TGTGCCAGCAGCTTGGGATGGGCGGATGCCTACGAGCAGTACTTC. Its protein is CASSLGWADAYEQYF. The chain recombines TRBV11-1 with TRBJ2-7; no clear D. CDR1 SGHAT and CDR2 FQDESV come from the germline V gene (reference sequence). Trimming pared 3 bases from V and 2 bases from J, leaving 14 bases between. The length of the CDR3 is 15 residues. Full variable domain (missing parts from reference TRBV11-1 and TRBJ2-7): EAEVAQSPRYKITEKSQAVAFWCDPISGHATLYWYRQILGQGPELLVQFQDESVVDDSQLPKDRFSAERLKGVDSTLKIQPAELGDSAMYLCASSLGWADAYEQYFGPGTRLTVT.

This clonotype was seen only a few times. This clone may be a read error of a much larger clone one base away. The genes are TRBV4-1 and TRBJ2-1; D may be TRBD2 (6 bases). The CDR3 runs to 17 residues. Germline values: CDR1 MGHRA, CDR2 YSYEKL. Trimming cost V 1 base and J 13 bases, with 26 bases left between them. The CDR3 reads CASSQVTSSSGQETQFF. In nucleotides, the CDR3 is TGCGCCAGCAGCCAAGTCACCTCGAGTAGCGGCCAAGAGACCCAGTTCTTC.

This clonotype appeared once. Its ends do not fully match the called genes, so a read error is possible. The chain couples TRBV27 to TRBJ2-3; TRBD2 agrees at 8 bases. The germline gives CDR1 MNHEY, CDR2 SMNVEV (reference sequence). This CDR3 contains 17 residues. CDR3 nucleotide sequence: TGTGCCAGCAGTGCGGGACTCGCGGGAGGTGGCCCAGATACGCAGTATTTC. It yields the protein CASSAGLAGGGPDTQYF.

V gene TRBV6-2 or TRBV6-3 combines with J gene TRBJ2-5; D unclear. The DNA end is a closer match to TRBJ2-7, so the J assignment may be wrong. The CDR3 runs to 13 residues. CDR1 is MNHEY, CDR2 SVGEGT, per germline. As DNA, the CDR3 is TGTGCCAGCAGTCCCGGAAGGGACTACGAGCAGTACTTC. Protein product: CASSPGRDYEQYF.

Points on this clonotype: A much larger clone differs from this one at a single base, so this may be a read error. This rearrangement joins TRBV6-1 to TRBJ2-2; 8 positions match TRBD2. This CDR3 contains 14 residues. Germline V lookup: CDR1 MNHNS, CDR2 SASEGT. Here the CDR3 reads CASSDDRHSGELYF. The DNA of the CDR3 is TGTGCCAGCAGTGATGACAGACATAGCGGGGAGCTGTATTTT.

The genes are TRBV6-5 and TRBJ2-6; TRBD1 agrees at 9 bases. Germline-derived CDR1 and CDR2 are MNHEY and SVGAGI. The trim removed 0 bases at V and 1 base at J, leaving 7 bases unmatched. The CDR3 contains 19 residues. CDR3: CASSYSGGTGSSGANVLTF. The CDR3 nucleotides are TGTGCCAGCAGTTACTCGGGCGGGACAGGGTCTTCTGGGGCCAACGTCCTGACTTTC.

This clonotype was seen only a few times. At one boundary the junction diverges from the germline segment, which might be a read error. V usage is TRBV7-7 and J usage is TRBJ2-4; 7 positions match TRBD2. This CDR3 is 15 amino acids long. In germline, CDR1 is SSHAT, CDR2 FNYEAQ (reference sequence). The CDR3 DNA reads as TGTGCTAGCAGCCCCTCGCCTAGCGGCTACAATGAGCAGTACTTC. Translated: CASSPSPSGYNEQYF. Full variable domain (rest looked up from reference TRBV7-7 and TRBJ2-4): GAGVSQSPRYKVTKRGQDVTLRCDPISSHATLYWYQQALGQGPEFLTYFNYEAQPDKSGLPSDRFSAERPEGSISTLTIQRTEQRDSAMYRCASSPSPSGYNEQYFGAGTRLSVL.

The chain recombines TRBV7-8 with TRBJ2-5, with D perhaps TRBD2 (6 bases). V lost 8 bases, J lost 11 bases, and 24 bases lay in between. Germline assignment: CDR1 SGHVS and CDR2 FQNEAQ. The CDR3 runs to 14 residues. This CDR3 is CASSGLAFVNEQYF. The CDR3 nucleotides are TGTGCCAGCTCGGGGCTAGCGTTCGTAAATGAGCAGTACTTC.

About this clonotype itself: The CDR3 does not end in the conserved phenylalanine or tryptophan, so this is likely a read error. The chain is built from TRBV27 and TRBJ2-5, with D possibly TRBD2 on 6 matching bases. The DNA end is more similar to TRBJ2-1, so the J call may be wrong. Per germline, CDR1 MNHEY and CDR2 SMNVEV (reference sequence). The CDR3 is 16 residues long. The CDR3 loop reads CASSLSCLSGAETQFS. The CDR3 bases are TGTGCCAGCAGTCTGAGCTGTTTGTCGGGAGCAGAGACCCAGTTCTCC.

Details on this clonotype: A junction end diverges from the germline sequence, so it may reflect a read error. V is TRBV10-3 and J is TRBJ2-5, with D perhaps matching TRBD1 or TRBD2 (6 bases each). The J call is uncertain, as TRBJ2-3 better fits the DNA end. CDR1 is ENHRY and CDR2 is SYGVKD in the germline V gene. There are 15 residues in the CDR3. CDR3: CAGGPGGRGTETQYF. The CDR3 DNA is TGTGCCGGGGGACCCGGGGGCAGGGGCACAGAGACGCAGTATTTT.

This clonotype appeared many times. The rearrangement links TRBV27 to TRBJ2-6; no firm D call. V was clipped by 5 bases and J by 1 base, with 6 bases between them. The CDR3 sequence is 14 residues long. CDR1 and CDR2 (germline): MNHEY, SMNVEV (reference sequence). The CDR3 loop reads CASSRHSGANVLTF. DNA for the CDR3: TGTGCCAGCAGTCGCCATTCTGGGGCCAACGTCCTGACTTTC.

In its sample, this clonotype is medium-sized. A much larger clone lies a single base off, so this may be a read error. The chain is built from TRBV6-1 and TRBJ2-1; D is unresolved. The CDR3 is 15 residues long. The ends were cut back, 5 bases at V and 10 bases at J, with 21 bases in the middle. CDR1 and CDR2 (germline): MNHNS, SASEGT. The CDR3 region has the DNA TGTGCCAGCAGTCCCGGGCCCCTGGTAGCTTACGAGCAGTTCTTC. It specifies CASSPGPLVAYEQFF.

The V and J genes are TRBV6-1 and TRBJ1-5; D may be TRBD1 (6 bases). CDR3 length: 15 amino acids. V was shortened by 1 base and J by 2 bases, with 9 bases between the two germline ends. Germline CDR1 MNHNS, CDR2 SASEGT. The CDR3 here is CASSEVGAGNQPQHF. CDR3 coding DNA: TGTGCCAGCAGTGAAGTGGGGGCTGGCAATCAGCCCCAGCATTTT.

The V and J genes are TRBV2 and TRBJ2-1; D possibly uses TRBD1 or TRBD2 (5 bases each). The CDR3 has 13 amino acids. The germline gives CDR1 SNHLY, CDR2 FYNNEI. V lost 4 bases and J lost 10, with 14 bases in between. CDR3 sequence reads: CASSGGMSYEQFF. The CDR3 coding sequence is TGTGCCAGCAGTGGGGGGATGTCCTACGAGCAGTTCTTC.

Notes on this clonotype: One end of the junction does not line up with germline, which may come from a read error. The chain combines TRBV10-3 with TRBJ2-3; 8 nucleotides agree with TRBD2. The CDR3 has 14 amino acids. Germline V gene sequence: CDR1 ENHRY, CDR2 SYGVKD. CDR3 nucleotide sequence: TGTGCGGGGGGCGGGAGGCGTGACCCAGAGACGCAGTATTTT. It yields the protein CAGGGRRDPETQYF.

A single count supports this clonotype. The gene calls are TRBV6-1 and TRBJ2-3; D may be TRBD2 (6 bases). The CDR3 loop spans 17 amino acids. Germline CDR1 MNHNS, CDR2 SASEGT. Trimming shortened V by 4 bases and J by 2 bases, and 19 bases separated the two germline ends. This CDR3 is CASSVSSGGSVTDTQYF. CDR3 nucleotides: TGTGCCAGCAGTGTGAGTTCAGGAGGGAGTGTCACAGATACGCAGTATTTT.

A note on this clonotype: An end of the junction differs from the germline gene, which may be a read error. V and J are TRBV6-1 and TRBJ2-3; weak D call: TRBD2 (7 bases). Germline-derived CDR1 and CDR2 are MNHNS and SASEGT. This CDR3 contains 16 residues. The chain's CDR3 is CASGGAWEGGTDTQYF. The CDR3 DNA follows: TGTGCCAGCGGGGGAGCTTGGGAGGGGGGCACAGATACCCAGTATTTC.

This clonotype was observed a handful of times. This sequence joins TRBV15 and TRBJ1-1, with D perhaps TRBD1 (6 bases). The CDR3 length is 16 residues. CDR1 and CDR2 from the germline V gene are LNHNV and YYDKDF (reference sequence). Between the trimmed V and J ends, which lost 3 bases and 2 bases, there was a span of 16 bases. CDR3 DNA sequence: TGTGCCACCAGCAGCAGACGAGGGGGAGAAAACACTGAAGCTTTCTTT. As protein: CATSSRRGGENTEAFF.